This section outlines one T cell receptor beta chain sequence together with its context. Method: immunoSEQ multiplex PCR; TCRdb's copy keeps in-frame clones and lacks some. The repertoire includes under 200,000 clones, approximately 82% of them detected once, and about 4% sits in the top ten. Participants spanned ages roughly 18 to 90 years and resided in 24 US areas. Assignments of participants to cohorts depended upon their own reported clinical history. This sample stems from a study of blood T cell repertoires in COVID-19. As for the study in general: T cells, B-cell-depleted T cells, or PBMCs supplied cDNA or gDNA.

V lost 4 bases, J lost 5 bases, and 9 bases stayed unmatched. The CDR3 has 15 residues. Germline lookup yields CDR1 SGHRS and CDR2 YFSETQ. Sequenced: PBMCs or T cells enriched from blood (not recorded which). The TCR was taken from a woman between 45 and 65 years old in a cohort exposed to, infected with or recovered from COVID-19 (not recorded which). The V call is TRBV5-1, the J call TRBJ2-3; 8 nucleotides align to TRBD2. The CDR3 protein is CASSDTGGGVDTQYF. For the CDR3, the DNA is TGCGCCAGCAGCGACACCGGGGGGGGAGTAGATACGCAGTATTTT.